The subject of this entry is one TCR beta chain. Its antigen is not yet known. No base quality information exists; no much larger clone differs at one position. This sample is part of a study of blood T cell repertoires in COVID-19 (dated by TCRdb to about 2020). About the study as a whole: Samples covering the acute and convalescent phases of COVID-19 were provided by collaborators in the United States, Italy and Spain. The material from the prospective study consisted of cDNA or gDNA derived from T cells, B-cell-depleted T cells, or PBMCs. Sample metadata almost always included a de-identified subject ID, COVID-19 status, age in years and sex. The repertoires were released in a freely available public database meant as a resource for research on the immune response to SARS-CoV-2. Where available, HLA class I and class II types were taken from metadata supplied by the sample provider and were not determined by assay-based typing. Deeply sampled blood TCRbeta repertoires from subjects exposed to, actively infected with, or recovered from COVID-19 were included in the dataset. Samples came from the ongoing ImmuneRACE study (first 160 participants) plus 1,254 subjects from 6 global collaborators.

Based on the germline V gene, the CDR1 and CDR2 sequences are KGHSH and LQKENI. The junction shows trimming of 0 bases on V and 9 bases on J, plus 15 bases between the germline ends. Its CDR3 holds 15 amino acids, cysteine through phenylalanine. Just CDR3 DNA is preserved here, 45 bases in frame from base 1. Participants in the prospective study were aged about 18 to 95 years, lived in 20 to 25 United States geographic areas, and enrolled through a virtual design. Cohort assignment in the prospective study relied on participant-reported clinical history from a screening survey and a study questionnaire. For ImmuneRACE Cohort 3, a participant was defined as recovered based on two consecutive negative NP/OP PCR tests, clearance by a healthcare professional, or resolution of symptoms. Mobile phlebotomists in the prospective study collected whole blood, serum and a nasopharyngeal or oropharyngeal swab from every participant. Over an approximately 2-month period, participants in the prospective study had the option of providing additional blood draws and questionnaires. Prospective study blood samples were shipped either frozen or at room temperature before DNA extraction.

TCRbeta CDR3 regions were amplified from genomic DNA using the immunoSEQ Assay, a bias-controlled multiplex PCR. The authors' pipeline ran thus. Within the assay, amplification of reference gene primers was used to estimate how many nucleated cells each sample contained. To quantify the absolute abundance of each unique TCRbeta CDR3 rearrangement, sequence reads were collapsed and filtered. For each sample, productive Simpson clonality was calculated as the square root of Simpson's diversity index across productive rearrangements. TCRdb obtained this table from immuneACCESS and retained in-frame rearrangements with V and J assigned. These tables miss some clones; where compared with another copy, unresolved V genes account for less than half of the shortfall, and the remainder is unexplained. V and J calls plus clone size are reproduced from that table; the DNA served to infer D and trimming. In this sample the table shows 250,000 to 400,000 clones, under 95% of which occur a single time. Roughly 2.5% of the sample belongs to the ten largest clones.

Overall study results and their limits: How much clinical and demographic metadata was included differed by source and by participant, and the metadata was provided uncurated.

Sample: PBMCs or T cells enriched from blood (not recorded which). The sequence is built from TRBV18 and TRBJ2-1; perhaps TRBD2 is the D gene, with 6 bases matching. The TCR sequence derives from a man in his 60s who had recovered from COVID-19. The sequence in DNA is TGTGCCAGCTCACCACCGGCGTCCGGGAGAACTGAGCAGTTCTTC. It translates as CASSPPASGRTEQFF.